Presented here are 20 T cell receptor beta chains from one specimen sequenced in a study of blood T cell repertoires in COVID-19. Clones were read by immunoSEQ multiplex PCR, and TCRdb kept only the in-frame ones, dropping some. Of about 250,000 clones listed, roughly 80% are singletons. Sample: peripheral blood. Receptors were obtained from an elderly man with acute or convalescent COVID-19.

The rearrangement links TRBV3-1 (or the pseudogene TRBV3-2) to TRBJ1-5, with 7 bases matching TRBD1. The CDR3 runs 13 residues. The V and J ends lost 2 bases and 6 bases, in that order; junction bases with no gene match: 1. Germline lookup yields CDR1 LGHDT and CDR2 YNNKEL (reference sequence). For the CDR3, the DNA is TGTGCCAGCAGCCAAAAGGGGGCTCAGCCCCAGCATTTT. This translates into CASSQKGAQPQHF.

V usage is TRBV7-8 and J usage is TRBJ2-7; 9 nucleotides align to TRBD1. J gave up 3 bases and V 5 bases, and 5 bases lay outside the gene matches. Germline V gene data show CDR1 as SGHVS and CDR2 as FQNEAQ. CDR3 length: 14 residues. CDR3 protein: CASSRGTGNYEQYF. DNA of the CDR3: TGTGCCAGCAGCCGAGGGACAGGGAACTACGAGCAGTACTTC.

The chain uses TRBV25-1 and TRBJ1-2; 10 bases align to TRBD1. Germline V gene lookup returns CDR1 MGHDK and CDR2 SYGVNS. This CDR3 has 15 amino acids. The V segment lost 1 base and the J segment 8 bases; nucleotides outside the gene matches: 7. The CDR3 region has the DNA TGTGCCAGCAGTGAATTTACAGGACAGGGGGGAGGCTACACCTTC. Residues: CASSEFTGQGGGYTF.

The V gene is TRBV19, the J gene TRBJ2-3; the match to TRBD1 covers 11 bases. Germline CDR1 is LNHDA and CDR2 is SQIVND (reference sequence). CDR3 length: 14 amino acids. With 8 bases clipped from V and 4 bases from J, the junction kept 5 bases outside the gene matches. Written as DNA, the CDR3 is TGTGCCAGTTGGGACAGGGGGTTCGCAGATACGCAGTATTTT. Translation gives CASWDRGFADTQYF.

This chain connects TRBV11-2 to TRBJ2-4; TRBD1 agrees at 9 bases. Germline CDR1 reads SGHAT; CDR2 reads FQNNGV. V shed 5 bases, J shed 0 bases, and the junction held 8 bases outside the gene matches. CDR3 length equals 17 residues. The CDR3 nucleotides are TGTGCCAGCAGCGCCGGAGACAGGGGGGTAGCCAAAAACATTCAGTACTTC. Translation gives CASSAGDRGVAKNIQYF.

The chain employs TRBV24-1 and TRBJ2-5; TRBD2 aligns across 7 bases. The length of the CDR3 is 16 residues. Unmatched junction bases numbered 4, after V lost 0 bases and J lost 1 base. The germline CDR1 and CDR2 sequences are KGHDR and SFDVKD. The CDR3 DNA reads TGTGCCACCAGTGATTTGCGGGCTAGCGGCCAAGAGACCCAGTACTTC. Translated: CATSDLRASGQETQYF.

V gene TRBV4-1 combines with J gene TRBJ2-3, with TRBD2 identical over 10 bases. CDR3 length equals 18 residues. From germline, CDR1 is MGHRA and CDR2 YSYEKL. J was trimmed by 2 bases and V by 3 bases; bases with no gene match: 11. DNA of the CDR3: TGCGCCAGCAGCCACTTACTAGCGGGGATACTCTACACAGATACGCAGTATTTT. Translation gives CASSHLLAGILYTDTQYF.

This clone occurred a few times. The chain couples TRBV9 to TRBJ2-1; TRBD1 matches 10 bases. The CDR3 has 15 residues. Trimming at V came to 4 bases and at J to 3 bases, leaving 4 bases not matched to a gene. CDR1 and CDR2 (germline): SGDLS, YYNGEE. The CDR3 sequence is CASSYRDRGYNEQFF. DNA of the CDR3: TGTGCCAGCAGCTACCGGGACAGGGGCTACAATGAGCAGTTCTTC. The full variable domain, completed using reference TRBV9 and TRBJ2-1, is DSGVTQTPKHLITATGQRVTLRCSPRSGDLSVYWYQQSLDQGLQFLIQYYNGEERAKGNILERFSAQQFPDLHSELNLSSLELGDSALYFCASSYRDRGYNEQFFGPGTRLTVL.

J is TRBJ2-3 and V is TRBV11-2, with a weak D call TRBD2 (7 bases). Germline assignment: CDR1 SGHAT and CDR2 FQNNGV. This CDR3 has 15 residues. V lost 1 base, J lost 4 bases, and 12 bases lay in between. The DNA of the CDR3 is TGTGCCAGCAGCTTAGCTGGCGGGGGCCCAGATACGCAGTATTTT. This gives the protein CASSLAGGGPDTQYF.

The V and J genes are TRBV6-5 and TRBJ2-5; TRBD1 aligns across 7 bases. CDR3 length: 15 amino acids. Germline CDR1 is MNHEY and CDR2 is SVGAGI. J gave up 7 bases and V 4 bases, and 12 bases lay outside the gene matches. Written as DNA, the CDR3 is TGTGCCAGCAGTTCGCCCGGACAGGTTGGAGGGACCCAGTACTTC. Translated, it gives CASSSPGQVGGTQYF.

V usage is TRBV5-4 and J usage is TRBJ1-2; D remains ambiguous. Trimming shortened V by 2 bases and J by 4 bases, and 9 bases separated the two germline ends. The germline V gene has CDR1 SGHNT and CDR2 YYREEE (reference sequence). The CDR3 has 13 residues. The chain's CDR3 is CASSLSGLYGYTF. CDR3 coding DNA: TGTGCCAGCAGCTTATCGGGTCTCTATGGCTACACCTTC.

This sequence joins TRBV30 and TRBJ1-1, with 7 bases lining up with TRBD1. The CDR3 runs 13 residues. V trimming: 8 bases; J trimming: 1 base; junction bases outside the gene matches: 7. CDR1 is GTSNPN and CDR2 is SVGIG in the germline V gene (reference sequence). In DNA, the CDR3 is TGTGCCCGCTCAGGGGGAACGAACACTGAAGCTTTCTTT. Translation gives CARSGGTNTEAFF.

V and J are TRBV6-2 or TRBV6-3 and TRBJ2-3, with 8 nucleotides matching TRBD2. CDR3 length: 14 amino acids. Looked up from germline, CDR1 is MNHEY and CDR2 is SVGEGT. With V trimmed by 6 bases and J by 1 base, 3 bases remained unmatched. The CDR3 reads CASSPGGGTDTQYF. The CDR3 coding sequence is TGTGCCAGCAGCCCGGGGGGGGGCACAGATACGCAGTATTTT.

This clone was detected once. The gene calls are TRBV18 and TRBJ1-4; TRBD1 agrees at 7 bases. The V gene end was trimmed by 4 bases and the J gene end by 7 bases; junction bases not matched to a gene: 0. The CDR3 consists of 12 residues. Per the germline V gene, CDR1 is KGHSH and CDR2 is LQKENI. The CDR3 loop reads CASSRDSEKLFF. CDR3 sequence (DNA): TGTGCCAGCTCACGGGACAGTGAAAAACTGTTTTTT.

J is TRBJ1-5 and V is TRBV30; tentative D call: TRBD1 (6 bases). There are 13 residues in the CDR3. The V gene lost 2 bases and the J gene lost 6 bases, with 11 bases spanning the gap. CDR1 and CDR2 (germline): GTSNPN, SVGIG (reference sequence). The CDR3 nucleotides are TGTGCCTGGAGTATAACAGGGCGTCAGCCCCAGCATTTT. It yields the protein CAWSITGRQPQHF.

CDR3 bases: TGTGCCAGCAGTCGACTGCTAGCGGGGAAGACCTACATAAGGCAGTTCTTC. Its translation: CASSRLLAGKTYIRQFF. The chain combines TRBV3-1 (or the pseudogene TRBV3-2) with TRBJ2-1; 9 nucleotides align to TRBD2. Germline-derived CDR1 and CDR2 are LGHDT and YNNKEL (reference sequence). The junction had 21 bases not matched to a gene; V was cut back by 6 bases and J by 12 bases. The CDR3 totals 17 residues.

This CDR3 reads CASSSRVSGTEAFF. CDR3 nucleotides: TGTGCCAGCAGTTCCCGGGTCTCGGGGACTGAAGCTTTCTTT. This chain links TRBV28 with TRBJ1-1; D gene uncertain. Trimming left V 4 bases short and J 5 bases short, with 14 bases between. Germline V CDR1 and CDR2: MDHEN, SYDVKM. The CDR3 length is 14 residues.

This chain uses TRBV10-3 with TRBJ2-3, with D possibly matching TRBD2 (6 bases). The CDR3 contains 14 residues. Germline V CDR1 and CDR2: ENHRY, SYGVKD. V shed 4 bases and J shed 6 bases, with 14 bases lying between them. CDR3 amino acids: CAISAYSEGDTQYF. The CDR3 nucleotides are TGTGCCATCAGTGCCTACTCGGAGGGGGATACGCAGTATTTT.

V gene TRBV29-1 combines with J gene TRBJ1-2; a possible D gene is TRBD1 (6 bases). V was pared by 2 bases and J by 3 bases, with 10 bases between. Per the germline V gene, CDR1 is SQVTM and CDR2 is ANQGSEA. This CDR3 is 13 amino acids long. This chain's CDR3 is CSVEKGVDYGYTF. Here the CDR3 DNA reads TGCAGCGTTGAAAAGGGGGTGGACTATGGCTACACCTTC.

V gene TRBV11-1 combines with J gene TRBJ2-7; unclear D gene. V was trimmed by 2 bases and J by 0 bases, leaving 11 bases between them. This CDR3 comprises 15 residues. Germline loops: CDR1 SGHAT, CDR2 FQDESV (reference sequence). For the CDR3, the DNA is TGTGCCAGCAGCTTAATGGCTTCTGGCTCCTACGAGCAGTACTTC. Translating it yields CASSLMASGSYEQYF.